This T cell receptor beta chain appears in the sequencing data of a study of blood T cell repertoires in COVID-19. About the study: The origin of the acute and convalescent COVID-19 samples was the United States, Italy and Spain.

Seattle patients were enrolled during active infection and followed longitudinally. Profiling relied on immunoSEQ multiplex PCR, and the TCRdb table lists in-frame clones only, not all of them. This sample has 220,000 or so clones, with 75% to 90% found just once. CDR1 is SEHNR, CDR2 FQNEAQ, per germline (reference sequence). V shed 4 bases and J 4 bases; nucleotides not matched to a gene: 5. This CDR3 comprises 16 residues. J is TRBJ1-6 and V is TRBV7-9, with 9 bases that match TRBD1. The specimen was peripheral blood. This clonotype was obtained from an elderly woman with COVID-19, enrolled during active disease. CDR3 coding DNA: TGTGCCAGCAGCTACGGACAGGGGTTTTATAATTCACCCCTCCACTTT. Encoded protein: CASSYGQGFYNSPLHF.